The 10 T cell receptor beta chains listed next were all sequenced from one sample in a study of low-dose radiotherapy and immunotherapy resistance in tumors (dated by TCRdb to about 2022). Superscript III and a set of TRAV- and TRBV-specific primers were used to synthesize first-strand cDNA, so that both TCRalpha and TCRbeta chains were covered. TCRs were amplified for about 22 PCR cycles with Phusion, using a constant-region primer paired with the adapter attached to the V primers. TCRdb reanalyzed the raw reads on its own, using fastp at Q25 for trimming and MiXCR for clone calling, and kept in-frame beta chains. One record per CDR3 amino acid sequence lists the most common genes and DNA. The sample data list thousands of distinct CDR3 sequences, and 60% to 70% of these were observed just once. Roughly 8.7% of the sample goes to the ten largest clones. The receptors here all came from a human donor with advanced metastatic prostate, ovarian, gallbladder or colorectal cancer (not recorded which). This table probably holds off-target reads from a library built for another chain.

The J gene is TRBJ2-5, the V gene TRBV7-2; D could derive from TRBD1 or TRBD2 (6 bases each). CDR3 length equals 12 residues. Between the trimmed V and J ends, which lost 5 bases and 7 bases, there was a span of 11 bases. CDR1 and CDR2 from the germline V gene are SGHTA and FQGNSA. The CDR3 nucleotides read TGTGCCAGCAGCCCAAGGGGGGTGACCCAGTACTTC. Protein: CASSPRGVTQYF.

CDR3 DNA: TGTGCCAGCAGTGGTTCTAGCGGTAGCACAGATACGCAGTATTTT. Translation: CASSGSSGSTDTQYF. The rearrangement uses TRBV6-1 and TRBJ2-3, with 7 nucleotides matching TRBD2. The CDR3 runs to 15 residues. V shed 4 bases and J 0 bases; nucleotides not matched to a gene: 4. CDR1 MNHNS and CDR2 SASEGT come from the germline V gene.

In its sample, this clonotype was seen a few times. The genes are TRBV11-2 and TRBJ2-2; D gene unclear. From germline, CDR1 is SGHAT and CDR2 FQNNGV. Trimming took 3 bases from V and 10 from J, leaving 9 bases between them. This CDR3 contains 12 residues. The chain's CDR3 is CASSLSRLELFF. The CDR3 nucleotides read TGTGCCAGCAGCTTGAGCAGATTGGAGCTGTTTTTT.

V gene TRBV12-3 or TRBV12-4 combines with J gene TRBJ1-1; D is unresolved. This CDR3 is built from 16 residues. Trimming removed 5 bases from V and 4 bases from J, with 20 bases in between. The CDR3, as DNA: TGTGCCAGCAGTCAACGACCTGGTTCGTGGCCCACTGAAGCTTTCTTT. Translating it yields CASSQRPGSWPTEAFF.

Here the CDR3 DNA reads TGTGCCAGCAGCCCGAGGGCTTCGGGATACCAAGAGACCCAGTACTTC. Translating gives CASSPRASGYQETQYF. The chain is built from TRBV9 and TRBJ2-5; possible D gene TRBD2, 5 bases. The V end was cut by 4 bases, the J end by 0 bases, with 16 bases between. Per the germline V gene, CDR1 is SGDLS and CDR2 is YYNGEE. The CDR3 runs to 16 residues.

This chain connects TRBV15 to TRBJ1-6; possible D gene TRBD1, 5 bases. The length of the CDR3 is 14 residues. The germline V gene encodes CDR1 LNHNV and CDR2 YYDKDF (reference sequence). V lost 2 bases to trimming and J lost 10 bases, with 12 bases between them. CDR3 region: CATSRSREGSPLHF. CDR3 sequence (DNA): TGTGCCACCAGCAGATCCAGGGAAGGATCACCCCTCCACTTT.

The V call is TRBV2, the J call TRBJ2-2, with D maybe TRBD1 (6 bases). The germline V and J ends were trimmed by 7 bases and 6 bases, with 12 bases remaining between them. The CDR3 is made up of 13 amino acids. The V gene's germline CDR1 is SNHLY and CDR2 FYNNEI. CDR3 in DNA: TGTGCCAGCACTATGGACAGTCCCGGGGAGCTGTTTTTT. Translated, it gives CASTMDSPGELFF.

The genes are TRBV5-1 and TRBJ2-1; the match to TRBD2 covers 9 bases. Germline CDR1 reads SGHRS; CDR2 reads YFSETQ. This CDR3 has 16 amino acids. Trimming took 0 bases from V and 5 from J; bases not matched to a gene: 6. The chain's CDR3 is CASSLDPRGGNNEQFF. The DNA for the CDR3 is TGCGCCAGCAGCTTGGATCCGCGGGGGGGCAACAATGAGCAGTTCTTC.

The chain links TRBV29-1 to TRBJ2-7, with 9 bases lining up with TRBD1. The CDR3 consists of 14 residues. Germline V gene lookup returns CDR1 SQVTM and CDR2 ANQGSEA. Trimming took 1 base from V and 2 from J; bases not matched to a gene: 3. The CDR3 DNA reads as TGCAGCGTTGAAGGGACAGGGGAACCCTACGAGCAGTACTTC. Protein sequence: CSVEGTGEPYEQYF.

The rearrangement uses TRBV10-3 and TRBJ2-3; 9 bases agree with TRBD2. The germline V gene has CDR1 ENHRY and CDR2 SYGVKD. The CDR3 totals 15 residues. Losses at the gene ends were 6 bases for V and 0 bases for J; bases not matched to a gene: 4. CDR3 bases: TGTGCCATCAGCTCAGCGGGAGGAAGCACAGATACGCAGTATTTT. Translation: CAISSAGGSTDTQYF.